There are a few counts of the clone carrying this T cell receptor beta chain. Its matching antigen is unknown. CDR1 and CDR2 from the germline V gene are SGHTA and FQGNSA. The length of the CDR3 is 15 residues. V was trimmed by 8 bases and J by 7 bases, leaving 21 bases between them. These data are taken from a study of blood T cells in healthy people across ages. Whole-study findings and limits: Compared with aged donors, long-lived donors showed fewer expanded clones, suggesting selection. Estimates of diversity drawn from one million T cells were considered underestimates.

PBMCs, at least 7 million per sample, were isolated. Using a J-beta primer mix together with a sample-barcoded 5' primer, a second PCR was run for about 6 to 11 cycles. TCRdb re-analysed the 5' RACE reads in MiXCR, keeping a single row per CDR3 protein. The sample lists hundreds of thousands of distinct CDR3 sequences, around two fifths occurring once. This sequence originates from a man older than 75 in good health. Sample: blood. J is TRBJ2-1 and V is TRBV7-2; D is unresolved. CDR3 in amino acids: CASARGQTNLNEQFF. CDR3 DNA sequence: TGTGCCAGCGCCCGCGGCCAAACCAACCTTAATGAGCAGTTCTTC.